Shown below are 15 T cell receptor beta chains from a single sample sequenced in a study of T cells after yellow fever vaccination. TCRdb reprocessed the 5' RACE reads via MiXCR and lists one record per CDR3 protein. Found here are approximately 580,000 distinct CDR3 sequences, 17% of them singletons; the top ten hold 15% to 20%. The input for sequencing was PBMCs, taken around 5 days after the first yellow fever vaccination. Receptors were obtained from a young man who received the YFV17D yellow fever vaccine.

The chain couples TRBV6-5 to TRBJ2-3, with a tentative D call TRBD2 (6 bases). The V gene lost 4 bases and the J gene lost 2 bases, with 16 bases spanning the gap. Germline loops: CDR1 MNHEY, CDR2 SVGAGI. The CDR3 has 16 amino acids. CDR3 sequence (DNA): TGTGCCAGCAGTTCGTTCCCAGCGGGTACCACAGATACGCAGTATTTT. Its protein product is CASSSFPAGTTDTQYF.

The chain uses TRBV10-3 and TRBJ2-7; no definite D call. The CDR3 consists of 12 residues. V was shortened by 7 bases and J by 1 base, with 8 bases between the two germline ends. Germline assignment: CDR1 ENHRY and CDR2 SYGVKD. Here the CDR3 DNA reads TGTGCCATCATCAACCTTTCCTACGAGCAGTACGTC. As protein: CAIINLSYEQYV.

The V call is TRBV27, the J call TRBJ2-3; 12 bases match TRBD2. The germline CDR1 and CDR2 sequences are MNHEY and SMNVEV (reference sequence). CDR3 length equals 16 residues. J was trimmed by 1 base and V by 7 bases; bases with no gene match: 6. CDR3 bases: TGTGCCAGCAACCAAAGACTAGCGGGGGGCACAGATACGCAGTATTTT. It specifies CASNQRLAGGTDTQYF.

The V call is TRBV10-3, the J call TRBJ2-7, with a weak D call TRBD1 (5 bases). Trimming removed 6 bases at V and 4 bases at J, with 10 bases between. This CDR3 has 12 amino acids. Germline CDR1 is ENHRY and CDR2 is SYGVKD. The CDR3 sequence is CAIRDSLYEQYV. The DNA for the CDR3 is TGTGCCATCAGAGACAGCCTATACGAGCAGTACGTC.

This rearrangement joins TRBV12-3 or TRBV12-4 to TRBJ2-2; TRBD2 matches 8 bases. The CDR3 runs to 18 residues. J was trimmed by 9 bases and V by 11 bases; bases with no gene match: 26. CDR3 bases: TGTGCCTTCAGTTCCCGCCGGGGGGGCGGGGCCACCCCGCGGGAGCTGTTTTTT. As protein: CAFSSRRGGGATPRELFF.

A few counts support this clonotype. The chain combines TRBV20-1 with TRBJ2-5; no definite D call. Germline assignment: CDR1 DFQATT and CDR2 SNEGSKA (reference sequence). V lost 4 bases, J lost 4 bases, and 10 bases lay in between. The CDR3 runs to 12 residues. The CDR3 coding sequence is TGCAGTGCTACCACCCCACCAGAGACCCAGTACTTC. It yields the protein CSATTPPETQYF.

This clonotype was counted once. The genes are TRBV4-1 and TRBJ2-2; D ambiguous. This CDR3 region has 15 residues. The V end was cut by 2 bases, the J end by 0 bases, with 7 bases between. From germline, CDR1 is MGHRA and CDR2 YSYEKL. CDR3 DNA sequence: TGCGCCAGCAGCCAACCCGGGTCGAACACCGGGGAGCTGTTTTTT. Residues: CASSQPGSNTGELFF.

The gene calls are TRBV21-1 and TRBJ1-6; TRBD1 reflects the table's D call only, with no check against the DNA. TRBV21-1 counts as a pseudogene. The CDR3 runs to 19 residues. CDR3 DNA sequence: TGTGCCAGCAGCAAACGGAAAGAAGGGCGAAGCTCCTATAATTCACCCCTCCACTTT. Translated: CASSKRKEGRSSYNSPLHF.

This clonotype was seen only a few times. This rearrangement joins TRBV19 to TRBJ2-7; the D is unclear. V lost 5 bases, J lost 2 bases, and 4 bases lay in between. CDR3 length: 11 amino acids. Germline assignment: CDR1 LNHDA and CDR2 SQIVND (reference sequence). This CDR3 reads CASSPPYEQYF. The CDR3, as DNA: TGTGCCAGTAGTCCCCCCTACGAGCAGTACTTC.

The chain joins TRBV12-3 or TRBV12-4 to TRBJ2-2; D tentatively reads TRBD1 or TRBD2 (6 bases each). V lost 6 bases and J 3 bases, leaving 14 bases between the germline ends. The CDR3 extends over 15 amino acids. CDR3 nucleotides: TGTGCCAGCAGGGACTACAGGGAAGACACCGGGGAGCTGTTTTTT. Its protein product is CASRDYREDTGELFF.

The rearrangement joins TRBV12-3 or TRBV12-4 to TRBJ2-7; D might be TRBD2 (5 bases). This CDR3 comprises 15 residues. V was trimmed by 5 bases and J by 2 bases, leaving 16 bases between them. CDR3 amino acids: CASSTTWRKTYEQYF. CDR3 DNA: TGTGCCAGCAGTACCACGTGGAGGAAGACCTACGAGCAGTACTTC.

The chain has TRBV5-1 and TRBJ1-2; unclear D gene. The CDR3 runs 15 residues. V lost 0 bases to trimming and J lost 1 base, with 10 bases between them. Germline CDR1 is SGHRS and CDR2 is YFSETQ. CDR3 residues: CASSLAGIGNYGYTF. The CDR3, as DNA: TGCGCCAGCAGCTTGGCGGGGATTGGTAACTATGGCTACACCTTC.

This clonotype was detected a few times. This chain connects TRBV7-9 to TRBJ2-5; TRBD2 aligns across 9 bases. V gave up 5 bases and J gave up 1 base; unmatched junction bases: 5. CDR3 length: 15 amino acids. Germline V gene lookup returns CDR1 SEHNR and CDR2 FQNEAQ (reference sequence). The CDR3, as DNA: TGTGCCAGCAGCCGAAGACTAGCGGTCCAAGAGACCCAGTACTTC. Amino acids: CASSRRLAVQETQYF. Together with reference TRBV7-9 and TRBJ2-5, the CDR3 gives the full variable domain: DTGVSQNPRHKITKRGQNVTFRCDPISEHNRLYWYRQTLGQGPEFLTYFQNEAQLEKSRLLSDRFSAERPKGSFSTLEIQRTEQGDSAMYLCASSRRLAVQETQYFGPGTRLLVL.

The chain has TRBV5-6 and TRBJ2-1; D unclear. CDR3 length: 12 residues. Germline loops: CDR1 SGHDT, CDR2 YYEEEE. V was trimmed by 1 base and J by 10 bases, leaving 9 bases between them. This chain's CDR3 is CASSLFPLEQFF. The CDR3 bases are TGTGCCAGCAGCTTGTTTCCGCTAGAGCAGTTCTTC.

This clonotype occurred a few times. The gene calls are TRBV27 and TRBJ2-3, with D unclear. Germline V CDR1 and CDR2: MNHEY, SMNVEV (reference sequence). V lost 8 bases, J lost 2 bases, and 17 bases lay in between. This CDR3 has 15 amino acids. The DNA for the CDR3 is TGTGCCAGCGCGTGGGCGGCGTCGCCCACAGATACGCAGTATTTT. Translating gives CASAWAASPTDTQYF.